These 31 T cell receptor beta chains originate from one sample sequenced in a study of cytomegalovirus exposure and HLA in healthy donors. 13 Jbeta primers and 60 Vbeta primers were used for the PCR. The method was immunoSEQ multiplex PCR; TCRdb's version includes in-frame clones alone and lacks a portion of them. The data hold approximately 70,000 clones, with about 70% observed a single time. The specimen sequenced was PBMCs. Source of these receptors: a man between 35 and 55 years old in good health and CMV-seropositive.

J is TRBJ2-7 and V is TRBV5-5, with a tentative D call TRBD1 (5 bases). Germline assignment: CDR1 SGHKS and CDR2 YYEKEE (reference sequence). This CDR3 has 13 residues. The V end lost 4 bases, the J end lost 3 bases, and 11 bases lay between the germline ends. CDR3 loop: CASSLDSLYEQYF. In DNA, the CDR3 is TGTGCCAGCAGCCTCGACAGCCTCTACGAGCAGTACTTC. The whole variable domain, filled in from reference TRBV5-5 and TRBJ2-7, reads DAGVTQSPTHLIKTRGQQVTLRCSPISGHKSVSWYQQVLGQGPQFIFQYYEKEERGRGNFPDRFSARQFPNYSSELNVNALLLGDSALYLCASSLDSLYEQYFGPGTRLTVT.

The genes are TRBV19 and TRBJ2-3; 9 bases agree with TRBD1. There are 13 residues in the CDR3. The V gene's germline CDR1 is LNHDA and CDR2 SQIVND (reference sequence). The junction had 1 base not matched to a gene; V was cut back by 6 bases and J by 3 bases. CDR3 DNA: TGTGCCAGTAGGGGGACAGGGACAGATACGCAGTATTTT. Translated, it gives CASRGTGTDTQYF.

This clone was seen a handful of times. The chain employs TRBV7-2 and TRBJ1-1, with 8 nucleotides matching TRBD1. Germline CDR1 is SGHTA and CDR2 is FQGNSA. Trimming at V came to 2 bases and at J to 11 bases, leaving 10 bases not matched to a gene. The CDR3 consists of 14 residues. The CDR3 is CASSLTAGGGRAFF. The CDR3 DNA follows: TGTGCCAGCAGCTTAACGGCAGGGGGCGGACGGGCTTTCTTT.

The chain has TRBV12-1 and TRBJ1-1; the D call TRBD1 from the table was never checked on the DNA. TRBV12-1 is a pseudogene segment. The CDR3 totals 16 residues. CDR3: CASSFRPRLMNTEAFF. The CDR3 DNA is TGTGCCAGCAGCTTTCGTCCCAGGCTTATGAACACTGAAGCTTTCTTT.

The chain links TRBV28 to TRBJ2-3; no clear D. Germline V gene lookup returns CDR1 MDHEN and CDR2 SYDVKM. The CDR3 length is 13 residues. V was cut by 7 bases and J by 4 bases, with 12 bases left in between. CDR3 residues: CASISEDPDTQYF. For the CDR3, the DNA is TGTGCCAGCATTTCAGAAGATCCAGATACGCAGTATTTT.

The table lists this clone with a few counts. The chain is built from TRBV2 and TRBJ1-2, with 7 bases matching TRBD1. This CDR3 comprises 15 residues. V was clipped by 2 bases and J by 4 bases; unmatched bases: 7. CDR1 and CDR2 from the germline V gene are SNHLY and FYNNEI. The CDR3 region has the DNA TGTGCCAGCAGTGAAAATGGACAGGCATTCTATGGCTACACCTTC. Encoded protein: CASSENGQAFYGYTF. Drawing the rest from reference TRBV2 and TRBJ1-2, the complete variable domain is EPEVTQTPSHQVTQMGQEVILRCVPISNHLYFYWYRQILGQKVEFLVSFYNNEISEKSEIFDDQFSVERPDGSNFTLKIRSTKLEDSAMYFCASSENGQAFYGYTFGSGTRLTVV.

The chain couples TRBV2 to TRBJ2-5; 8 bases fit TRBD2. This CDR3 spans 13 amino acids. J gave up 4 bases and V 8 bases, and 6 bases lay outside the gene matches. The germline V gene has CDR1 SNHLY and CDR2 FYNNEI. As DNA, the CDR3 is TGTGCCAGCGGTGGGACTAGAGGAGAGACCCAGTACTTC. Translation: CASGGTRGETQYF.

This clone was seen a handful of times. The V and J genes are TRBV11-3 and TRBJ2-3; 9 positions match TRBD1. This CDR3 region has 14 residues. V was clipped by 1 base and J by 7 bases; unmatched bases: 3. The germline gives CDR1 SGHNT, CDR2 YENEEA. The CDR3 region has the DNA TGTGCCAGCAGCTTAGCCGGACAGGGGAATACGCAGTATTTT. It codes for CASSLAGQGNTQYF. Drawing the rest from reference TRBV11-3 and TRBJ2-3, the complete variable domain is EAGVVQSPRYKIIEKKQPVAFWCNPISGHNTLYWYLQNLGQGPELLIRYENEEAVDDSQLPKDRFSAERLKGVDSTLKIQPAELGDSAVYLCASSLAGQGNTQYFGPGTRLTVL.

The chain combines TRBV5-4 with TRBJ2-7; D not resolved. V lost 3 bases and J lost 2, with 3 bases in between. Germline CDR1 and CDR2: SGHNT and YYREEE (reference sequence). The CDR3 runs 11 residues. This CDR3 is CASSSTYEQYF. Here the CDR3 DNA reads TGTGCCAGCAGCTCTACCTACGAGCAGTACTTC.

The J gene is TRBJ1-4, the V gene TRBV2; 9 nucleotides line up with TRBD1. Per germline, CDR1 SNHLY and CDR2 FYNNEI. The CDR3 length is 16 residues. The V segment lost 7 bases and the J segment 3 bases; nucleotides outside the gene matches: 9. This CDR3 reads CASNVKGQGSNEKLFF. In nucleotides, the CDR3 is TGTGCCAGCAATGTAAAAGGACAGGGGTCTAATGAAAAACTGTTTTTT.

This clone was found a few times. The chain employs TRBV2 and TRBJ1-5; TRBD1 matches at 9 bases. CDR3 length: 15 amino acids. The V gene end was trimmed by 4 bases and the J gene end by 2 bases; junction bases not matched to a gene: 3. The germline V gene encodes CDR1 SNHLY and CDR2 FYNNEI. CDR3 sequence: CASSAGTGRNQPQHF. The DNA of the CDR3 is TGTGCCAGCAGTGCAGGGACAGGGCGCAATCAGCCCCAGCATTTT.

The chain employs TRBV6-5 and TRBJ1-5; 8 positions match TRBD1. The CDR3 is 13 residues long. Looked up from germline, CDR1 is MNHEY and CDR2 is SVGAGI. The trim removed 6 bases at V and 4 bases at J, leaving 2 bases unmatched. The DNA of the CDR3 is TGTGCCAGCAGGGGACAGGCAAATCAGCCCCAGCATTTT. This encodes CASRGQANQPQHF.

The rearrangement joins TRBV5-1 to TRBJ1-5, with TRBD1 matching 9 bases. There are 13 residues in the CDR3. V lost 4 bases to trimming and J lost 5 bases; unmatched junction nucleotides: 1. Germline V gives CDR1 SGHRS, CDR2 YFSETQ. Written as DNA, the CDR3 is TGCGCCAGCAGCAGACAGGGGGATCAGCCCCAGCATTTT. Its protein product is CASSRQGDQPQHF.

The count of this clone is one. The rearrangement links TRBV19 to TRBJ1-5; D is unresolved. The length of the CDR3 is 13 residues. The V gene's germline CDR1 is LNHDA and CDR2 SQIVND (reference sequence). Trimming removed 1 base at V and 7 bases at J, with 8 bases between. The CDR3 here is CASSIVESQPQHF. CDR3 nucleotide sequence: TGTGCCAGTAGTATAGTTGAGAGCCAGCCCCAGCATTTT.

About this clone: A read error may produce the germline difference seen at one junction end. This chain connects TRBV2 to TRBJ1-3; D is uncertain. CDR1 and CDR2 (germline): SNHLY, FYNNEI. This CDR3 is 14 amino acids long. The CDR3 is CASSPGTTGNTIYF. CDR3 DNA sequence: TGTGCCAGCAGTCCGGGAACCACTGGGAACACCATATATTTT.

CDR3 DNA: TGTGCCAGCAGCCAAATATGGGGGCGCCAGTACTTC. Amino acid sequence: CASSQIWGRQYF. The chain is built from TRBV28 and TRBJ2-5, with D possibly being TRBD1 (6 bases). V lost 6 bases and J lost 10, with 15 bases in between. CDR3 length: 12 amino acids. The germline gives CDR1 MDHEN, CDR2 SYDVKM.

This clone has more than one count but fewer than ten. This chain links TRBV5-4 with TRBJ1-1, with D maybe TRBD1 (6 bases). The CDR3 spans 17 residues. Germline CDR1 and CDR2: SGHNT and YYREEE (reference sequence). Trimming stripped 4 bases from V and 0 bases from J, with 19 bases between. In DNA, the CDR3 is TGTGCCAGCAGCCGGGGACAAGCAAACTCCATGAACACTGAAGCTTTCTTT. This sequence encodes CASSRGQANSMNTEAFF.

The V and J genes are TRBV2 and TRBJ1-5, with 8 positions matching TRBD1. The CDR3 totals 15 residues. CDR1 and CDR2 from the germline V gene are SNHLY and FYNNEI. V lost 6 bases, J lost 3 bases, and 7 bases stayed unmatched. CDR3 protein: CASSPRTGNNQPQHF. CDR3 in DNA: TGTGCCAGCAGCCCCAGGACAGGGAACAATCAGCCCCAGCATTTT.

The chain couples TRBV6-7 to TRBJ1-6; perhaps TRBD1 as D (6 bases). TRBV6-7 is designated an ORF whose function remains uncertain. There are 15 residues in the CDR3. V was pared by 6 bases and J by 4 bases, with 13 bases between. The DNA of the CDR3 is TGTGCCAGCAGGGGCCGGACAGATTATAATTCACCCCTCCACTTT. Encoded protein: CASRGRTDYNSPLHF.

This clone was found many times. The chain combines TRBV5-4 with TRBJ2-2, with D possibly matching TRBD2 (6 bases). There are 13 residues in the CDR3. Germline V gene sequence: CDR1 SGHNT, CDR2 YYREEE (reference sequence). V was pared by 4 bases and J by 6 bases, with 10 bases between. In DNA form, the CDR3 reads TGTGCCAGCAGCCCGGAGGGTCCCGGGGAGCTGTTTTTT. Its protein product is CASSPEGPGELFF.

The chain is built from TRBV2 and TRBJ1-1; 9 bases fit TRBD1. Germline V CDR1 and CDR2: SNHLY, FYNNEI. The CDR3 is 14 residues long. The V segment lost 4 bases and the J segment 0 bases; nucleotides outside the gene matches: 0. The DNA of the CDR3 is TGTGCCAGCAGTGGGGACAGGGTGAACACTGAAGCTTTCTTT. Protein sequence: CASSGDRVNTEAFF.

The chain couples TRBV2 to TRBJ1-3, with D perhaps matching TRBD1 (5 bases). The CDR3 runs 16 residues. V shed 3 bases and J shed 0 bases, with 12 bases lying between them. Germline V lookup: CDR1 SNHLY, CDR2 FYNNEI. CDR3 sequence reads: CASSEQGLISGNTIYF. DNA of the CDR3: TGTGCCAGCAGTGAGCAGGGTTTGATCTCTGGAAACACCATATATTTT.

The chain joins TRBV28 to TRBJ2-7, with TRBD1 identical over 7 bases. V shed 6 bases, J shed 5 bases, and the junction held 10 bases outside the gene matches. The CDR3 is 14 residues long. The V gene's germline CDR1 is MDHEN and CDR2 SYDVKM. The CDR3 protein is CASRSPDRKDEQYF. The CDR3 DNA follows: TGTGCCAGCAGATCACCGGACAGGAAGGACGAGCAGTACTTC.

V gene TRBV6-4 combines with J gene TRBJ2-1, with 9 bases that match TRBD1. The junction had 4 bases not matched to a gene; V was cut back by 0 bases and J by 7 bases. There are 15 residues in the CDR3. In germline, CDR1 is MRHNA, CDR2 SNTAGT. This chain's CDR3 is CASSDSTGGRNEQFF. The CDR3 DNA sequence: TGTGCCAGCAGTGACTCAACAGGGGGCAGGAATGAGCAGTTCTTC.

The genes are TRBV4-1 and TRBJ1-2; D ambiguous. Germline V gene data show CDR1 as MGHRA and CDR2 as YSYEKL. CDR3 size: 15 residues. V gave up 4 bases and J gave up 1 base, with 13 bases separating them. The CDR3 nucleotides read TGCGCCAGCAGCCCAAGCCCGGAGGTTAACTATGGCTACACCTTC. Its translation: CASSPSPEVNYGYTF.

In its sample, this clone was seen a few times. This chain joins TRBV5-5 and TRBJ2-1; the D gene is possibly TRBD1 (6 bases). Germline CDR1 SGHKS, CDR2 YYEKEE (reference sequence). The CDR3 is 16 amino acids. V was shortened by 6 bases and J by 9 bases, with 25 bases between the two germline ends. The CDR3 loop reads CASIPDSPLRLGEQFF. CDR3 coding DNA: TGTGCCAGCATTCCGGACAGTCCCCTTCGGTTGGGTGAGCAGTTCTTC.

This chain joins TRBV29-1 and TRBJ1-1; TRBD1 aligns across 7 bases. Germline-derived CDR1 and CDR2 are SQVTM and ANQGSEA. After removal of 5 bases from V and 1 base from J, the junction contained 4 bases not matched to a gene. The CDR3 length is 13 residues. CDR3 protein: CSVHRGKNTEAFF. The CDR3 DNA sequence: TGCAGCGTTCACAGGGGAAAGAACACTGAAGCTTTCTTT.

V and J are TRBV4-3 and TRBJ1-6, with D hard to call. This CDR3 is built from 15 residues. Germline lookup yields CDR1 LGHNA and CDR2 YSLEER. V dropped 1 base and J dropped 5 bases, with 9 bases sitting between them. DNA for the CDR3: TGCGCCAGCAGCCAAGGGTCATCGGATAATTCACCCCTCCACTTT. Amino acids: CASSQGSSDNSPLHF.

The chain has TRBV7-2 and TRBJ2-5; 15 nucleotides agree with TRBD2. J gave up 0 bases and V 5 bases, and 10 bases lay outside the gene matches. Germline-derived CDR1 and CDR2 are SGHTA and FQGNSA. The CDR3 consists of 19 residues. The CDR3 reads CASSITGTSGGMYQETQYF. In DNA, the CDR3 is TGTGCCAGCAGCATTACCGGGACTAGCGGGGGGATGTACCAAGAGACCCAGTACTTC.

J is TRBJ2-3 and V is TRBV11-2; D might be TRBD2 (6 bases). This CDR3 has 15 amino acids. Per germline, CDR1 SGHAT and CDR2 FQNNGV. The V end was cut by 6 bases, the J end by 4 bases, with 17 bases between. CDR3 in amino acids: CASRIPGLSSDTQYF. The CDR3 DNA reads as TGTGCCAGCAGAATTCCGGGACTCTCCTCAGATACGCAGTATTTT.

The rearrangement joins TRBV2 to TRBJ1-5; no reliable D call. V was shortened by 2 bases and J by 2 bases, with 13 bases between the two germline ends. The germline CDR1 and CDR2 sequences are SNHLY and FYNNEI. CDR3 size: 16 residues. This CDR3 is CASSERGLRGNQPQHF. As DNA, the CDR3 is TGTGCCAGCAGTGAACGAGGGCTCCGGGGCAATCAGCCCCAGCATTTT.